This TCR beta chain was sequenced for a study of blood T cell repertoires in COVID-19. Study overall: PBMCs, B-cell-depleted T cells, or T cells provided the cDNA or gDNA that made up the material.

Original analysis: Researchers report that nucleated cell counts were estimated from reference gene primer amplification. Data came from immunoSEQ multiplex PCR; TCRdb stores just in-frame clones and leaves some out. V and J calls and clone size follow that table, whereas D and trimming were derived from the DNA. The table lists about 490,000 clones, 70% to 90% of them singletons, with about 3% in the top ten. Germline V gene data show CDR1 as SGHAT and CDR2 as FQNNGV. V lost 5 bases, J lost 4 bases, and 8 bases stayed unmatched. The CDR3 is made up of 15 amino acids. The specimen was peripheral blood. The TCR comes from a human donor in a cohort sampled during active COVID-19. The chain is built from TRBV11-2 and TRBJ2-3; 8 bases align to TRBD1. This chain's CDR3 is CASSPHRGAADTQYF. CDR3 DNA: TGTGCCAGCAGCCCCCACAGGGGGGCCGCAGATACGCAGTATTTT. The whole variable domain, filled in from reference TRBV11-2 and TRBJ2-3, reads EAGVAQSPRYKIIEKRQSVAFWCNPISGHATLYWYQQILGQGPKLLIQFQNNGVVDDSQLPKDRFSAERLKGVDSTLKIQPAKLEDSAVYLCASSPHRGAADTQYFGPGTRLTVL.